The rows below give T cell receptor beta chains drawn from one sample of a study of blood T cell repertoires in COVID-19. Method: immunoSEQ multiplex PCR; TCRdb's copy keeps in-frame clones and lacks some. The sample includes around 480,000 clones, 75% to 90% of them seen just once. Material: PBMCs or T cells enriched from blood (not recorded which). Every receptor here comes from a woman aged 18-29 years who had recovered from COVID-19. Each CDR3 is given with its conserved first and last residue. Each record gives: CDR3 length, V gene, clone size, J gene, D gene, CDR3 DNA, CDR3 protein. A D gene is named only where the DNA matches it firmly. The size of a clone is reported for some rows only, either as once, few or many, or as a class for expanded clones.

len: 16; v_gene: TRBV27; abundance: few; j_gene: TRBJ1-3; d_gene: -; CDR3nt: TGTGCCAGCAGTCCTCGCGGCGGACTCTCTGGAAACACCATATATTTT; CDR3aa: CASSPRGGLSGNTIYF
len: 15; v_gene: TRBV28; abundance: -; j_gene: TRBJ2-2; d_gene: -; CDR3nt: TGTGCCAGCAGTCCCGTAGGGGCAAGAACCGGGGAGCTGTTTTTT; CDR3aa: CASSPVGARTGELFF
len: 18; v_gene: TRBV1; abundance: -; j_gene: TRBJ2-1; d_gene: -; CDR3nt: TGCACCAGCAGCCACCGCAGACGGACTAGCGGGGGGCAGGGTGAGCAGTTCTTC; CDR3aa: CTSSHRRRTSGGQGEQFF
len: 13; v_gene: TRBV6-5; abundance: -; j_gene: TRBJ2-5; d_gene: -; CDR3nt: TGTGCCAGCAGCGCAGGGATTAAAGAGACCCAGTACTTC; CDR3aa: CASSAGIKETQYF
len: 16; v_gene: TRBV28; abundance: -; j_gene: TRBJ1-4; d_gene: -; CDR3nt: TGTGCCAGCAGTTTCAGTAGGGGAGGCGGTAATGAAAAACTGTTTTTT; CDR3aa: CASSFSRGGGNEKLFF
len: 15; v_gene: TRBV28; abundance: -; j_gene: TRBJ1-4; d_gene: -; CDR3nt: TGTGCCAGCAGCTCCGCTAGAACTCGGGAGGAAAAACTGTTTTTT; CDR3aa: CASSSARTREEKLFF
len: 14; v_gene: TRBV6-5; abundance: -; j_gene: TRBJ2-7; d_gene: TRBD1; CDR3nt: TGTGCCAGCAGTCTTGAGGGACAGGGTGGCGAGCAGTACTTC; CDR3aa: CASSLEGQGGEQYF
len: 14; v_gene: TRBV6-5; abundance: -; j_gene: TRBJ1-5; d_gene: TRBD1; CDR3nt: TGTGCCAGCAGTCTTAGACAGGGCTATCAGCCCCAGCATTTT; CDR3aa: CASSLRQGYQPQHF
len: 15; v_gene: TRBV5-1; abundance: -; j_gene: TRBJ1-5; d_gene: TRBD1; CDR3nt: TGCGCCAGCTCCCCAACAGGGGGCGGCAATCAGCCCCAGCATTTT; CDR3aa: CASSPTGGGNQPQHF
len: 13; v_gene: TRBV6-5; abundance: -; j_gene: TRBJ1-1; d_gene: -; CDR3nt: TGTGCCACCAATAGCCAGGGGAACACTGAAGCTTTCTTT; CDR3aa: CATNSQGNTEAFF
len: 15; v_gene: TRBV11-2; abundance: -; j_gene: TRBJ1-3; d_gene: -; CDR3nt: TGTGCCAGCAGCTTGGATGGGGAGTCTGGAAACACCATATATTTT; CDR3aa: CASSLDGESGNTIYF
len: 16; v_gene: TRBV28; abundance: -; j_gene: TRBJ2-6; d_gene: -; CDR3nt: TGTGCCAGCAAAACCTTTGACTTCTCTGGGGCCAACGTCCTGACTTTC; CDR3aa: CASKTFDFSGANVLTF
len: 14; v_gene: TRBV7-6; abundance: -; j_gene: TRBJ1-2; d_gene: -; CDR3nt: TGTGCCAGCAGCTTATTGGGGGGGTACTATGGCTACACCTTC; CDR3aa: CASSLLGGYYGYTF
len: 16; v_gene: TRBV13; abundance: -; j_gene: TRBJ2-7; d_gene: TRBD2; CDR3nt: TGTGCCAGCAGCTCGTTATTCCGGGGGGGCACGTCCGAGCAGTACTTC; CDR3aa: CASSSLFRGGTSEQYF
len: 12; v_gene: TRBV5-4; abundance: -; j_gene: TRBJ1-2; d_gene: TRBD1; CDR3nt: TGTGCCAGCAGCCGGGACAGGAGTCGCTACACCTTC; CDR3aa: CASSRDRSRYTF
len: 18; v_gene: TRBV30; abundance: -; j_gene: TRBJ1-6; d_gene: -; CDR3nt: TGTGCACCCAGACCTGGAGGATCGAGGACCCCGACTAATTCACCCCTCCACTTT; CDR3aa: CAPRPGGSRTPTNSPLHF
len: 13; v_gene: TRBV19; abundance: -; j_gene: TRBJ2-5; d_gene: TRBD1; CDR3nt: TGTGCCAGTACCCCGACAGGGTCGGAGACCCAGTACTTC; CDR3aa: CASTPTGSETQYF
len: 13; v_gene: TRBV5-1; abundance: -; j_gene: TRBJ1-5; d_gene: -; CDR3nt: TGCGCCAGCAGCTTTAGGGGCGATCAGCCCCAGCATTTT; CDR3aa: CASSFRGDQPQHF
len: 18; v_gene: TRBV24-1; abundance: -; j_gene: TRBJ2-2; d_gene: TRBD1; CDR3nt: TGTGCCACCAGTGATAAAGCCCCGGGACAGGGAAGGTCCGGGGAGCTGTTTTTT; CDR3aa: CATSDKAPGQGRSGELFF
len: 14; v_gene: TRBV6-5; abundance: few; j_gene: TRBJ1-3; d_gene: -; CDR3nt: TGTGCCAGCAGCCCCGCCGGACGAGGGAACACCATATATTTT; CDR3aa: CASSPAGRGNTIYF
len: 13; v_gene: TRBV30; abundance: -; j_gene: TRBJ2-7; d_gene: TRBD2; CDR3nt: TGTGCCTGGACTAGCGGAGGGTCCTACGAGCAGTACTTC; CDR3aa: CAWTSGGSYEQYF
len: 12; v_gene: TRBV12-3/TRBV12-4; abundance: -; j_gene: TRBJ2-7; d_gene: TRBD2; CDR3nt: TGTGCCAGCAGCTCCGGGACTAGCGGAGATTACTTC; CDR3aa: CASSSGTSGDYF
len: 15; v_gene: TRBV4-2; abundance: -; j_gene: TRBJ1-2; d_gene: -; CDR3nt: TGTGCCAGCAGCCAATCCGGGGGGATTAACTATGGCTACACCTTC; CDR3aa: CASSQSGGINYGYTF
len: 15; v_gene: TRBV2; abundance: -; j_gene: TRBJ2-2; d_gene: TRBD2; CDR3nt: TGTGCCAGCAGTGTTAGCGGGGGGCTGACCGGGGAGCTGTTTTTT; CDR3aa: CASSVSGGLTGELFF
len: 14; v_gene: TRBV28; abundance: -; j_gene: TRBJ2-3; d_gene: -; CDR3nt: TGTGCCAGCAGCCAGCCTAGCGTATCAGATACGCAGTATTTT; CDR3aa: CASSQPSVSDTQYF
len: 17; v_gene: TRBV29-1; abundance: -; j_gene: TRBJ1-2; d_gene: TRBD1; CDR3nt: TGCAGCGTTGAAGCTCTAGGACTCGACAGGGTGACCTATGGCTACACCTTC; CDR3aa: CSVEALGLDRVTYGYTF
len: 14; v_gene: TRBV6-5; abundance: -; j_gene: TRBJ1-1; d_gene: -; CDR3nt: TGTGCCAGCAGTTACGGCAGGGGAGAGTCCGAAGCTTTCTTT; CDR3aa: CASSYGRGESEAFF
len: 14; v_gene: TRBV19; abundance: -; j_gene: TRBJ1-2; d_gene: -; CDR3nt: TGTGCCAGTATAGGAGGGGATGAGTATAAAGGCTACACCTTC; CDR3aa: CASIGGDEYKGYTF
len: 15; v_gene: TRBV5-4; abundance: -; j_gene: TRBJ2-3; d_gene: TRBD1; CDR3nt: TGTGCCAGCAGCCCCAGGGACAGCCGCACAGATACGCAGTATTTT; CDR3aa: CASSPRDSRTDTQYF
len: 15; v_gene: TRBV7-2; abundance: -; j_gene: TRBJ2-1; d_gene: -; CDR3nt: TGTGCCAGCAGCCCCCGGGCGGGCCTGTACAATGAGCAGTTCTTC; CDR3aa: CASSPRAGLYNEQFF
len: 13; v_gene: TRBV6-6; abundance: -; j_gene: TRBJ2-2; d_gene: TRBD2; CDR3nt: TGTGCCAGCAGTGGGACTACCGGCGGGGAGCTGTTTTTT; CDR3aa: CASSGTTGGELFF
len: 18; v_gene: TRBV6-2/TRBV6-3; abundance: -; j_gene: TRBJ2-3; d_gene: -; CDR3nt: TGTGCCAGCAGTTGGAGGCGAGGAGAAGGGCTCTACACAGATACGCAGTATTTT; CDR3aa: CASSWRRGEGLYTDTQYF
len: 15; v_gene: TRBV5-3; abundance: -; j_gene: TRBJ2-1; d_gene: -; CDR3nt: TGTGCCAGAAGCCGAGAGCGGGTAGACTACAATGAGCAGTTCTTC; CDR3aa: CARSRERVDYNEQFF
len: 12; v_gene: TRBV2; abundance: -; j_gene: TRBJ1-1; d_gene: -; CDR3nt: TGTGCCAGCAGTGTCCAGGACACTGAAGCTTTCTTT; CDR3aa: CASSVQDTEAFF
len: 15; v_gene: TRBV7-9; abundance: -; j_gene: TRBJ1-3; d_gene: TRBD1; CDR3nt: TGTGCCAGCAGCAAAACAGGGGGCGTTGGAAACACCATATATTTT; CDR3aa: CASSKTGGVGNTIYF
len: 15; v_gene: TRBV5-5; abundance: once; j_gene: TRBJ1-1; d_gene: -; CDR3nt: TGTGCCAGCAGCTTGGCAGGGGCGCTGAACACTGAAGCTTTCTTT; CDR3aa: CASSLAGALNTEAFF
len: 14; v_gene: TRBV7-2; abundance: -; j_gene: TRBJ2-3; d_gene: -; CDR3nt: TGTGCCAGCAGCTTAGGGGGCGCAGAAGATACGCAGTATTTT; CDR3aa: CASSLGGAEDTQYF
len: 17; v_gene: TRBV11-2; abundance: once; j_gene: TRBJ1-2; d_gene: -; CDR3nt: TGTGCCAGCAGCCCCCCGAGGGGGTCTGGGGGCGATGGTGGCTACACCTTC; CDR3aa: CASSPPRGSGGDGGYTF
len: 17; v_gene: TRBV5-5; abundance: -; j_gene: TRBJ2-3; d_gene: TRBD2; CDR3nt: TGTGCCAGCAGCTCTGCTCCACTCGGGGGGACTACAGATACGCAGTATTTT; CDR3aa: CASSSAPLGGTTDTQYF
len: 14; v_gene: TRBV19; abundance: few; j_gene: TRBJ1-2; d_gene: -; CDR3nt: TGTGCCAGTAGTATAGACAGGGGATCCTATGGCTACACCTTC; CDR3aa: CASSIDRGSYGYTF